Presented here are 2 T cell receptor beta chains from one specimen sequenced in a study of T-cell reconstitution after alpha-beta-depleted transplantation in children. It was with unique molecular identifiers that the TCRbeta library was prepared. A single record per CDR3 protein comes from TCRdb applying MiXCR to the PCR reads. This table has under 850,000 distinct CDR3 sequences, over 10% appearing once. The sequences come from PBMCs, collected before TCRalphabeta/CD19-depleted stem cell transplant. The origin of the receptors is a girl aged 2-15 years with congenital amegakaryocytic thrombocytopenia, due to receive a stem cell transplant.

This clonotype was recorded many times. The chain links TRBV6-5 to TRBJ2-3; D not certain. The germline gives CDR1 MNHEY, CDR2 SVGAGI. V was cut by 2 bases and J by 0 bases, with 3 bases left in between. This CDR3 is 13 amino acids long. CDR3 in amino acids: CASSYGSTDTQYF. The CDR3 DNA reads as TGTGCCAGCAGTTACGGGAGCACAGATACGCAGTATTTT.

At least ten counts were recorded for this clonotype. This chain uses TRBV5-1 with TRBJ1-5; D ambiguous. This CDR3 comprises 13 residues. Germline V gives CDR1 SGHRS, CDR2 YFSETQ. V shed 1 base and J shed 11 bases, with 13 bases lying between them. CDR3 sequence: CASSLWPRRAQHF. In DNA form, the CDR3 reads TGCGCCAGCAGCTTGTGGCCACGCCGGGCCCAGCATTTT.